This T cell receptor beta chain was documented in a study of Ad26.COV2.S vaccination and SARS-CoV-2 variants (dated by TCRdb to the early 2020s). About the investigation overall: Donors in the vaccine arm were drawn from COV1001, a phase I-IIa trial of Ad26.COV2.S in healthy adults that was multicentre, randomized, double-blind and placebo-controlled. Dosing of Ad26.COV2.S was intramuscular, at either 5x10^10 or 1x10^11 viral particles, delivered as one shot or as two shots spaced 56 days apart. TCRbeta repertoire sequencing was used to assess the specificity and breadth of SARS-CoV-2-reactive T cell receptors after Ad26.COV2.S vaccination. A total of 32 samples were included in the TCR-sequenced set, comprising approximately 20 Ad26.COV2.S vaccine recipients, 5 placebo recipients and 8 SARS-CoV-2 convalescent individuals. Trial participants were randomized into five groups of five, in which low-dose or high-dose Ad26.COV2.S was given once or twice, or placebo was given on both occasions. Blinding of investigators to trial group allocation was maintained during experiments and outcome assessment. The full study reports these points: Spike-specific TCR breadth was higher in Ad26.COV2.S recipients than in placebo recipients (P = 0.0014). The study was not powered to compare responses between vaccine doses or regimens. The authors noted that total T cell responses may have been underestimated by the TCR breadth and depth analyses. Substantial breadth of spike-specific CD8+ and CD4+ T cell responses was reported after vaccination. Non-spike TCR breadth was comparable between vaccine and placebo recipients, consistent with the vaccine containing only spike.

Measured from the cysteine to the phenylalanine, the CDR3 is 17 residues long. Of the read, only the CDR3 DNA is kept; its 51 bases are in frame from base 1. Remarks on this clone: Its antigen remains unidentified. No qualities accompany the bases; no much larger clone lies one base away.

The immunoSEQ Assay was the method used to sequence TCRbeta CDR3 regions. After extraction, genomic DNA underwent amplification by bias-controlled multiplex PCR, followed by high-throughput sequencing. Processing in the source paper ran as follows. To quantify the absolute abundance of every unique TCRbeta CDR3 region, sequences were collapsed and filtered. T cell fraction was estimated by normalizing TCRbeta template counts to usable DNA, which was measured by amplifying reference genes present in all nucleated cells. Repertoire TCRs were annotated as SARS-CoV-2-specific when V gene, CDR3 amino acid sequence and J gene were exactly matched to a known reactive TCR set. The reference SARS-CoV-2 TCR set was obtained from MIRA and was filtered for enrichment in COVID-19-positive ImmuneCODE repertoires, whereby public or cross-reactive TCRs were removed. Drawing on the MIRA antigens, annotated TCRs were analysed further at the level of specific ORF or position within ORF. Breadth was defined as the number of annotated unique rearrangements divided by the total number of unique productive rearrangements, and depth was defined as the summed frequency of the annotated unique rearrangements. Two-sided Wilcoxon rank-sum tests were applied when comparing TCR breadth between groups. Entries here come from immuneACCESS through TCRdb and include only in-frame sequences with V and J called. Some clones fail to appear in such tables; in the studies checked, an unresolved V gene covers under half of the shortfall, and the cause of the remainder is unknown. D and trimming come from the DNA, and the V and J calls and clone size come from that table. A total of 400,000 to 450,000 clones appear in this sample, 90% of them only once. The top ten clones comprise 12% of the sample.

The sample's treatment or condition label, decoded: around 19 received Ad26.COV2.S at low or high dose, single or two shots; 5 received placebo; per-sample allocation not given. For vaccine and placebo recipients, repertoires were sequenced using samples collected on day 63 after the first injection. Between 29 July and 7 August 2020, Cohort 1b enrolled around 25 adults aged 18-55 years at one site in Boston, USA. Ad26.COV2.S was a replication-incompetent adenovirus type 26 vector that expressed a prefusion-stabilized SARS-CoV-2 spike protein derived from the original Wuhan strain. This clonotype was sampled from a person between 18 and 59 years old who received the Ad26.COV2.S COVID-19 vaccine or a placebo. Here the sequenced sample was peripheral blood, taken in a trial of Ad26.COV2.S vaccine versus placebo. The receptor chain draws on TRBV21-1 and TRBJ1-5; no DNA check was done on the table's D call, TRBD1. TRBV21-1 is shown as a pseudogene. The encoded CDR3 is CASSKNTRTGVGQPQHF. The nucleotide sequence reads TGTGCCAGCAGCAAAAATACGAGGACAGGGGTTGGTCAGCCCCAGCATTTT.